This TCR beta chain was recorded in a study of metastatic and nonmetastatic thyroid tumors. Looking at the study overall: Blood and tumor or nodule tissue repertoires from malignant and benign thyroid patients were compared. Study outcomes and limitations: Across blood and tumor, TCR beta diversity in malignant thyroid tumors was reportedly significantly higher than in benign nodules.

Ahead of thyroid surgery, no patient had received treatment of any kind. How the authors handled the data: The study took CDR3 differences across clinicopathological groups and made a distant-metastasis classifier for papillary thyroid cancer from them. TCRdb reanalyzed the PCR reads with MiXCR. TCRdb, rather than the study authors, made the V and J calls. The table shows 30,000 to 35,000 clones, with about 21% occurring only once. This clone was counted many times. Its antigen is unidentified. The source of this sequence is a male donor with papillary thyroid cancer or a benign thyroid nodule (not recorded which). Some clones in this sample may be carry-over from other donors' samples. What was sequenced was tumor tissue.

CDR3 nucleotides: TGCAGTGCTGTCCGCGACCTCATTAACACTGAAGCTTTCTTT. Translated: CSAVRDLINTEAFF. The chain uses TRBV20-1 and TRBJ1-1; D unresolved. CDR3 length equals 14 residues. V was pared by 5 bases and J by 2 bases, with 15 bases between. Germline CDR1 is DFQATT and CDR2 is SNEGSKA (reference sequence).